This entry features one TCR beta chain sequence. Its specificity is not known. The sample comes from a study of graft-versus-host responses after intestinal transplantation. Study as a whole: Isolated intestinal, liver-intestinal, or multivisceral transplants were what recipients had. Induction with anti-thymocyte globulin, then tacrolimus and steroids for roughly three years, was given to all recipients. The study, taken as a whole, reports: Graft-donor T cell macrochimerism coincided with high graft-versus-host to host-versus-graft clonal ratios in allografts. Recipient marrow showed GvH clones, some seen first in ileum or blood.

This CDR3 is 13 amino acids long. Germline loops: CDR1 MNHEY, CDR2 SMNVEV (reference sequence). Trimming stripped 4 bases from V and 2 bases from J, with 9 bases between. Here immunoSEQ multiplex PCR was the method, and the copy in TCRdb shows in-frame clones only, minus some. The sample records 100,000 to 120,000 clones, 80% to 95% being singletons. The input for sequencing was unstimulated CD8+ T cells sorted from spleen or lymph node cells, taken before intestinal transplant. V and J are TRBV27 and TRBJ2-7; D not certain. This clonotype was obtained from a human donor who received an intestinal transplant. In nucleotides, the CDR3 is TGTGCCAGCAGTTACTCGAGAACCTACGAGCAGTACTTC. Translation: CASSYSRTYEQYF.